Each of the 21 T cell receptor beta chains below was sequenced from the same sample in a study of control samples from healthy donors and cancer patients. Method: immunoSEQ multiplex PCR; TCRdb's copy keeps in-frame clones and lacks some. Here the sample spans 130,000 or so clones, under 90% being singletons. The sequenced sample consisted of PBMCs. All receptors derive from a man aged 50-59 years with head and neck cancer.

V and J are TRBV28 and TRBJ1-2, with 8 bases that match TRBD1. CDR1 MDHEN and CDR2 SYDVKM come from the germline V gene. This CDR3 has 14 residues. Unmatched junction bases numbered 4, after V lost 2 bases and J lost 5 bases. The CDR3 here is CASSLAGGGYGYTF. CDR3 DNA: TGTGCCAGCAGTTTAGCAGGGGGCGGTTATGGCTACACCTTC.

V is TRBV2 and J is TRBJ2-7, with 12 nucleotides matching TRBD1. This CDR3 contains 15 residues. The germline V gene encodes CDR1 SNHLY and CDR2 FYNNEI. The V segment lost 8 bases and the J segment 7 bases; nucleotides outside the gene matches: 12. CDR3 DNA sequence: TGTGCCAGCTTTCGAGGGACAGGGGGCATATCGGAGCAGTACTTC. It is translated as CASFRGTGGISEQYF.

J is TRBJ2-7 and V is TRBV7-2; D ambiguous. Looked up from germline, CDR1 is SGHTA and CDR2 is FQGNSA. CDR3 length equals 15 residues. Trimming took off 6 bases at V and 0 bases at J, with 15 bases between the two ends. CDR3 sequence (DNA): TGTGCCAGCAGTCAAGCCCCTCAGGTCTCCTACGAGCAGTACTTC. Its protein is CASSQAPQVSYEQYF.

The rearrangement uses TRBV24-1 and TRBJ2-7; 7 bases map to TRBD2. The V gene's germline CDR1 is KGHDR and CDR2 SFDVKD. The CDR3 is 13 amino acids. V was clipped by 3 bases and J by 4 bases; unmatched bases: 2. The CDR3, as DNA: TGTGCCACCAGTGATCCGGGACTATACGAGCAGTACTTC. Its protein is CATSDPGLYEQYF.

The chain carries TRBV18 and TRBJ2-5, with 13 positions matching TRBD2. This CDR3 is 19 amino acids long. Germline-derived CDR1 and CDR2 are KGHSH and LQKENI. With 3 bases clipped from V and 5 bases from J, the junction kept 15 bases outside the gene matches. The CDR3 protein is CASSPNPTGLAGARETQYF. CDR3 DNA sequence: TGTGCCAGCTCACCCAATCCAACCGGACTAGCGGGGGCAAGGGAGACCCAGTACTTC.

The chain carries TRBV12-3 or TRBV12-4 and TRBJ1-1, with 10 bases that match TRBD1. V trimming: 7 bases; J trimming: 5 bases; junction bases outside the gene matches: 4. The CDR3 extends over 13 amino acids. CDR3 sequence (DNA): TGTGCCAGCACGCCGGGACAGGGGACTGAAGCTTTCTTT. Encoded protein: CASTPGQGTEAFF.

This chain connects TRBV19 to TRBJ2-3; D may match TRBD1 or TRBD2 (6 bases each). V dropped 3 bases and J dropped 4 bases, with 14 bases sitting between them. CDR3 length: 15 residues. Germline CDR1 and CDR2: LNHDA and SQIVND (reference sequence). CDR3: CASSMWPGAADTQYF. The CDR3 nucleotides read TGTGCCAGTAGTATGTGGCCGGGGGCGGCAGATACGCAGTATTTT. The variable domain in full, with the rest retrieved from reference TRBV19 and TRBJ2-3, is DGGITQSPKYLFRKEGQNVTLSCEQNLNHDAMYWYRQDPGQGLRLIYYSQIVNDFQKGDIAEGYSVSREKKESFPLTVTSAQKNPTAFYLCASSMWPGAADTQYFGPGTRLTVL.

This clone was seen just once. V and J are TRBV6-6 and TRBJ2-7; tentatively, D is TRBD1 (6 bases). This CDR3 comprises 12 residues. V shed 6 bases and J shed 5 bases, with 11 bases lying between them. Germline V gives CDR1 MNHNY, CDR2 SVGAGI (reference sequence). The CDR3, as DNA: TGTGCCAGCAGCAAACAGGGAGACGAGCAGTACTTC. It specifies CASSKQGDEQYF.

This clone was seen a single time. This CDR3 reads CASSPSTDQAGNTIYF. DNA of the CDR3: TGCGCCAGCAGCCCTTCGACGGATCAAGCTGGAAACACCATATATTTT. V is TRBV4-1 and J is TRBJ1-3, with D unresolved. The CDR3 has 16 residues. The V gene lost 4 bases and the J gene lost 2 bases, with 15 bases spanning the gap. Germline V gene lookup returns CDR1 MGHRA and CDR2 YSYEKL.

V gene TRBV27 combines with J gene TRBJ2-3; TRBD1 aligns across 7 bases. The CDR3 consists of 17 residues. The V and J ends lost 5 bases and 3 bases, in that order; junction bases with no gene match: 14. CDR1 MNHEY and CDR2 SMNVEV come from the germline V gene (reference sequence). The chain's CDR3 is CASSPLTGPQKTDTQYF. In DNA form, the CDR3 reads TGTGCCAGCAGTCCTTTGACAGGGCCGCAGAAGACAGATACGCAGTATTTT.

The chain couples TRBV20-1 to TRBJ1-2; D may be TRBD1 (5 bases). CDR1 is DFQATT and CDR2 is SNEGSKA in the germline V gene (reference sequence). The V and J ends lost 3 bases and 5 bases respectively, with 13 bases between them. The CDR3 length is 13 residues. CDR3: CSASAGTGYGYTF. In nucleotides, the CDR3 is TGCAGTGCTAGTGCCGGGACGGGGTATGGCTACACCTTC.

The chain carries TRBV28 and TRBJ1-1, with D unresolved. CDR3 length equals 13 residues. Germline V gene lookup returns CDR1 MDHEN and CDR2 SYDVKM. The V and J ends lost 3 bases and 1 base respectively, with 6 bases between them. The CDR3 region has the DNA TGTGCCAGCAGTTTTTCCAGGAACACTGAAGCTTTCTTT. Protein product: CASSFSRNTEAFF.

The chain combines TRBV19 with TRBJ2-1, with 7 bases fitting TRBD2. CDR3 length: 15 amino acids. CDR1 is LNHDA and CDR2 is SQIVND in the germline V gene (reference sequence). Trimming took 2 bases from V and 9 from J; bases not matched to a gene: 10. Here the CDR3 reads CASSISPGGVVEQFF. CDR3 bases: TGTGCCAGTAGTATAAGCCCTGGGGGGGTAGTTGAGCAGTTCTTC.

This clone showed up just once. Other DNA variants within this sample encode the same CDR3. The V and J genes are TRBV5-1 and TRBJ2-5; 14 positions agree with TRBD2. CDR3 size: 16 residues. Trimming cost V 4 bases and J 1 base; bases outside gene matches: 3. The germline CDR1 and CDR2 sequences are SGHRS and YFSETQ. The CDR3 loop is CASSTGTSGGQETQYF. The CDR3 coding sequence is TGCGCCAGCAGCACCGGGACTAGCGGGGGCCAAGAGACCCAGTACTTC.

The V gene is TRBV30, the J gene TRBJ1-2; the match to TRBD1 covers 10 bases. From germline, CDR1 is GTSNPN and CDR2 SVGIG (reference sequence). This CDR3 is 15 amino acids long. V shed 5 bases and J 4 bases; nucleotides not matched to a gene: 10. This CDR3 reads CAWRRDRGFIYGYTF. DNA of the CDR3: TGTGCCTGGCGCCGGGACAGGGGATTTATCTATGGCTACACCTTC.

This chain uses TRBV7-9 with TRBJ2-7, with 8 bases matching TRBD1. The CDR3 runs 15 residues. V lost 5 bases and J lost 3; bases outside the gene matches: 9. CDR1 SEHNR and CDR2 FQNEAQ come from the germline V gene (reference sequence). Written as DNA, the CDR3 is TGTGCCAGCAGCAACGGACAGGGAAAAGGCTACGAGCAGTACTTC. It is translated as CASSNGQGKGYEQYF.

The chain carries TRBV27 and TRBJ2-3, with 10 nucleotides matching TRBD2. Germline CDR1 and CDR2: MNHEY and SMNVEV (reference sequence). The CDR3 loop spans 19 amino acids. The junction had 10 bases not matched to a gene; V was cut back by 1 base and J by 0 bases. CDR3 sequence reads: CASSLFSGGTSPSTDTQYF. CDR3 coding DNA: TGTGCCAGCAGTTTATTTAGCGGGGGGACCTCTCCTAGCACAGATACGCAGTATTTT.

This sequence joins TRBV7-2 and TRBJ1-5; D remains unclear. V lost 3 bases to trimming and J lost 0 bases, with 15 bases between them. Germline assignment: CDR1 SGHTA and CDR2 FQGNSA. This CDR3 has 17 residues. The CDR3 region has the DNA TGTGCCAGCAGCTTCTCCCCTACATATTATAGCAATCAGCCCCAGCATTTT. Protein product: CASSFSPTYYSNQPQHF.

The rearrangement uses TRBV5-4 and TRBJ2-7; the D call may be TRBD1 or TRBD2 (5 bases each). Germline assignment: CDR1 SGHNT and CDR2 YYREEE (reference sequence). The CDR3 length is 13 residues. Trimming took 4 bases from V and 5 from J, leaving 13 bases between them. CDR3 loop: CASSRDGLHEQYF. Written as DNA, the CDR3 is TGTGCCAGCAGCAGGGACGGACTCCACGAGCAGTACTTC.

The chain employs TRBV24-1 and TRBJ2-1; possible D gene TRBD1, 6 bases. This CDR3 has 16 amino acids. The ends were cut back, 4 bases at V and 6 bases at J, with 18 bases in the middle. CDR1 and CDR2 (germline): KGHDR, SFDVKD. The CDR3 DNA sequence: TGTGCCACCAGTGACCAAACAGGGTTATTAATCAATGAGCAGTTCTTC. Protein product: CATSDQTGLLINEQFF.

The V call is TRBV5-4, the J call TRBJ2-3; 7 nucleotides agree with TRBD2. There are 14 residues in the CDR3. V dropped 0 bases and J dropped 6; count of bases not matched to a gene: 4. Germline V lookup: CDR1 SGHNT, CDR2 YYREEE (reference sequence). Written as DNA, the CDR3 is TGTGCCAGCAGCTTGGACGGGGGGTGGGATACGCAGTATTTT. Translating gives CASSLDGGWDTQYF.